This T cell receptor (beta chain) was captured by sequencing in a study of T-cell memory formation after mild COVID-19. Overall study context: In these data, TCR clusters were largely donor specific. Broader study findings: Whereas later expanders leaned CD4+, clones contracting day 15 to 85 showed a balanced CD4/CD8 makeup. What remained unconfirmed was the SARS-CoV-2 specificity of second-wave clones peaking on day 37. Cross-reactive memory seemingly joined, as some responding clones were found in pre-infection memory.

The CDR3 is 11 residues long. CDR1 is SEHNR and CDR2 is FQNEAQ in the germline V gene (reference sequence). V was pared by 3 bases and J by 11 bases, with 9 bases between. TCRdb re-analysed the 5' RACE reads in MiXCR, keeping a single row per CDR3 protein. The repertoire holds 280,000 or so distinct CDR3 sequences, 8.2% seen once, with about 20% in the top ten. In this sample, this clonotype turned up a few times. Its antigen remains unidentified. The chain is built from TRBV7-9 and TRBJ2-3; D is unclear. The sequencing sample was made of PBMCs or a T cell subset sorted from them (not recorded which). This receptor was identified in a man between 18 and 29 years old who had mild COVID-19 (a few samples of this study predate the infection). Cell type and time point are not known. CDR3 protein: CASSLPAQQYF. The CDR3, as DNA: TGTGCCAGCAGCTTGCCGGCCCAGCAGTATTTT.